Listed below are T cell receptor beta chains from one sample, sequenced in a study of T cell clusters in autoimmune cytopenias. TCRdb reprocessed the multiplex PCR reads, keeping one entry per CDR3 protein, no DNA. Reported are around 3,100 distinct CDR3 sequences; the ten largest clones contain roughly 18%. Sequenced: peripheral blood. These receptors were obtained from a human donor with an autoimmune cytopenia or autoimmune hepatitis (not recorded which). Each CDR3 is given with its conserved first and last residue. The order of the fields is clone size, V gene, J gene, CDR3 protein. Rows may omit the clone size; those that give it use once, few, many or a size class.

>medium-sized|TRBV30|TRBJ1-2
CAWSALRGGEVGYTF
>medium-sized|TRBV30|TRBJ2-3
CAWSVKYAGTDTQYF
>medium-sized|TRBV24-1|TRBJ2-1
CATSDFLNEQFF
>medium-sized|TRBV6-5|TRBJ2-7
CASSAAGDEQYF
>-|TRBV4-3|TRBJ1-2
CASSQDEGQGGRNNYGYTF
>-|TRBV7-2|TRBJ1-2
CASSDPGGFRGNYGYTF
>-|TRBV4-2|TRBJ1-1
CASSHPLQVRNTEAFF
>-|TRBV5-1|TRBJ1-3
CASSLSGRGNTIYF
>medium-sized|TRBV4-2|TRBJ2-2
CASSRPQSTGELFF
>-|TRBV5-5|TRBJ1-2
CASSLALGPRDALGYTF
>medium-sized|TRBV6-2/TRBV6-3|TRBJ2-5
CASRTPSGGQETQYF
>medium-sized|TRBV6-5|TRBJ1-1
CASSYLMNTEAFF
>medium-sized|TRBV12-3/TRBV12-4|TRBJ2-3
CASSPQQGLADTQYF
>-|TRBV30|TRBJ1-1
CASSVPGTRVNTEAFF
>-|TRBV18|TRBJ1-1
CASSRVDRDTEAFF
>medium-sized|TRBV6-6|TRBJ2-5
CASSYEGPRETQYF
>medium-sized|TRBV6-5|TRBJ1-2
CASSPQTGRGYTF
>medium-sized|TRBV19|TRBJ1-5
CASGRGSNQPQHF
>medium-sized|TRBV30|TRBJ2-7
CASGAPSAQQYF
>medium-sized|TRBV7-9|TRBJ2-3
CASSFTGFRGFTDTQYF
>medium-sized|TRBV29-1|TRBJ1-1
CSARDPNMNTEAFF
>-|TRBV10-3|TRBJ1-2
CAISYSFRTGASYGYTF
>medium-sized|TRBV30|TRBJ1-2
CAGRQGLGGYTF
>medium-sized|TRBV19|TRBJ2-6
CASSIWGGLSAANVLTF
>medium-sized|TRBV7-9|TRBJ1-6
CASSWTGDNSPLHF
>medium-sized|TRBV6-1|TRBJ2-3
CASTLGLAGTDTQYF
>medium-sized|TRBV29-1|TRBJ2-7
CSAEGLQGHPSEQYF
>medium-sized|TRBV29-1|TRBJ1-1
CSGDRGLGTEAFF
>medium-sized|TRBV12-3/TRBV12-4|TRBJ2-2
CASSRVAGNTGELFF
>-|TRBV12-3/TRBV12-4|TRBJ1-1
CASSLTWTENTEAFF
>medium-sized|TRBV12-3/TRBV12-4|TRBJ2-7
CASSLGFLNYEQYF
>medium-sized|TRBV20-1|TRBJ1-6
CSAPHPSYNSPLHF
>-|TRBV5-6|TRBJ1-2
CASSLSAKLGDGYTF
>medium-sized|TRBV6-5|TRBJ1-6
CASSRVRGGSPLHF
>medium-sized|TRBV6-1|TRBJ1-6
CASNQPGQLLSPLHF
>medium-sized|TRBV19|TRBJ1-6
CASSIMGQASSPLHF
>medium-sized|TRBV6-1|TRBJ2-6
CASSDPSLSGANVLTF
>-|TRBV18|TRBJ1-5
CASSQNGGFNQPQHF
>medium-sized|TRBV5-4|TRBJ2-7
CASSLAPSGGPYEQYF
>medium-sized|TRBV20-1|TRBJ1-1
CSALQAARTEAFF
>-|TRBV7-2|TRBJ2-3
CASRAGGDTQYF
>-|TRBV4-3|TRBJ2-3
CASSQEEGFGDTQYF
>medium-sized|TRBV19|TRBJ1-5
CASRAFGELNQPQHF
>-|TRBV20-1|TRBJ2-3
CSAGLPGLLGTDTQYF
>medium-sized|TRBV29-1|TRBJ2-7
CSVVSTGIGLEQYF
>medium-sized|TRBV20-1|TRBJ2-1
CSAARTGGFYNEQFF
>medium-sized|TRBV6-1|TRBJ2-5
CASYVGGGGETQYF
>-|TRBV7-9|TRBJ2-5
CASSYELQETQYF
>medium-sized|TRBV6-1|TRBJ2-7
CASSRPGQLSYEQYF
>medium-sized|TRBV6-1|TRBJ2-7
CASDRDLSLYEQYF
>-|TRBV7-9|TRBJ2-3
CASSTGQGLTDTQYF
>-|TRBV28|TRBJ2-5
CASSLRHETQYF
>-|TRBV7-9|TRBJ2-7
CASSLGTHYEQYF
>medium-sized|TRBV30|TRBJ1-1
CACIHPMNTEAFF
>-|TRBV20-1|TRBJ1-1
CSASKILNTEAFF
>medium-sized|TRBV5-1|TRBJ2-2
CASSLGLAGGHGELFF
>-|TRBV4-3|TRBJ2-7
CASSHASSYEQYF
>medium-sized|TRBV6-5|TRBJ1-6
CAMRGAPKSSYNSPLHF
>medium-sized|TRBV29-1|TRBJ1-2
CSVLPIQGAHYGYTF